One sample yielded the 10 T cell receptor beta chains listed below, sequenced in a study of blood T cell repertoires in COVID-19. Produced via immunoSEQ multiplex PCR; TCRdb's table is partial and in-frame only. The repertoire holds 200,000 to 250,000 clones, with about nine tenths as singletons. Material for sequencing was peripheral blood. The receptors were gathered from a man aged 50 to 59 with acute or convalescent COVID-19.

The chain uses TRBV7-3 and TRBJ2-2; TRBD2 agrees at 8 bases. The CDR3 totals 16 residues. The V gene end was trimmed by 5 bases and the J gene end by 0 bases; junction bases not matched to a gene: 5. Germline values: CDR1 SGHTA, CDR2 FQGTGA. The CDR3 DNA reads TGTGCCAGCAGCCCAGCGGGGGCTCCGAACACCGGGGAGCTGTTTTTT. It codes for CASSPAGAPNTGELFF. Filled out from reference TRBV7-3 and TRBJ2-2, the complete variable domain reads GAGVSQTPSNKVTEKGKYVELRCDPISGHTALYWYRQSLGQGPEFLIYFQGTGAADDSGLPNDRFFAVRPEGSVSTLKIQRTERGDSAVYLCASSPAGAPNTGELFFGEGSRLTVL.

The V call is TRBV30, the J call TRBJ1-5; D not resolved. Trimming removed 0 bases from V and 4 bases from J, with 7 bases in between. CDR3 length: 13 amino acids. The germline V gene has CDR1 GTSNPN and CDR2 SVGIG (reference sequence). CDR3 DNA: TGTGCCTGGAGTGTACGGTGGAATCAGCCCCAGCATTTT. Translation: CAWSVRWNQPQHF.

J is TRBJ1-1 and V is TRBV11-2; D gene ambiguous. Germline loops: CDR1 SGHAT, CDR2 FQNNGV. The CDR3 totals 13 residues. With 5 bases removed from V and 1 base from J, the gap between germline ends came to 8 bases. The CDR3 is CASSLPGNTEAFF. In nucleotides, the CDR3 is TGTGCCAGCAGCCTGCCCGGGAACACTGAAGCTTTCTTT.

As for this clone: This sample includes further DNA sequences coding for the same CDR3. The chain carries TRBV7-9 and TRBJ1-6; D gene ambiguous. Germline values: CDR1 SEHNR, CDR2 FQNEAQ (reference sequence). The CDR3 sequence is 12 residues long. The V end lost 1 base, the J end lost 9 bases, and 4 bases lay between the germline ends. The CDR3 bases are TGTGCCAGCAGCTTAGAGCCTTCACCCCTCCACTTT. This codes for CASSLEPSPLHF.

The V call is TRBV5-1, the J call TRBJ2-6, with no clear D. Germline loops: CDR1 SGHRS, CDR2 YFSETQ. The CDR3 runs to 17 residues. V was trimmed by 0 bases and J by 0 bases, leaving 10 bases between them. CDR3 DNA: TGCGCCAGCAGCTTGGGACTGTTAAGCTCTGGGGCCAACGTCCTGACTTTC. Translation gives CASSLGLLSSGANVLTF.

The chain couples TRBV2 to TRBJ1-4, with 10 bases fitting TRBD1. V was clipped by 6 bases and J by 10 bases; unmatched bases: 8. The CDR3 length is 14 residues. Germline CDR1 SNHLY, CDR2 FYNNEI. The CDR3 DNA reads TGTGCCAGCAGCCAGGGGACAGGGGTGGGAAAACTGTTTTTT. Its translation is CASSQGTGVGKLFF.

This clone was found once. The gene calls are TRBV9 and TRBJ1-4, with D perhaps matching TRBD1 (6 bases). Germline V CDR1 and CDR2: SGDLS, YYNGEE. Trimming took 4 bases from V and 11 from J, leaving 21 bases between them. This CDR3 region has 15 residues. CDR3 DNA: TGTGCCAGCAGCTCCCGGGACACCCATGGAAGCAAACTGTTTTTT. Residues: CASSSRDTHGSKLFF.

The CDR3 reads CASSQDPGGAGEKLFF. The CDR3, as DNA: TGCGCCAGCAGCCAAGATCCAGGGGGCGCGGGGGAAAAACTGTTTTTT. This chain uses TRBV4-1 with TRBJ1-4, with 8 bases fitting TRBD1. Germline CDR1 reads MGHRA; CDR2 reads YSYEKL. The CDR3 contains 16 residues. J lost 8 bases, V lost 0 bases, and 8 bases had no gene match.

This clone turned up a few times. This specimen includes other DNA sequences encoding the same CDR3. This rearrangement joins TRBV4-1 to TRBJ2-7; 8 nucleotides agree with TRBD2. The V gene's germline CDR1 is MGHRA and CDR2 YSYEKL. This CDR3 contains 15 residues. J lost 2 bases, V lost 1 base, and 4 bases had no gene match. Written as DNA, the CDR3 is TGCGCCAGCAGCCAAGCCGGGGGGGTACCCTACGAGCAGTACTTC. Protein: CASSQAGGVPYEQYF.

CDR3 residues: CASSLDRSDEQFF. The CDR3 DNA follows: TGTGCCAGCAGCCTGGACAGGAGCGATGAGCAGTTCTTC. The V gene is TRBV12-3 or TRBV12-4, the J gene TRBJ2-1; 7 nucleotides agree with TRBD1. V was clipped by 6 bases and J by 8 bases; unmatched bases: 7. This CDR3 region has 13 residues.